The clone carrying this T cell receptor (beta chain) appeared a few times. The data derive from a study of early T cells in non-severe SARS-CoV-2 infection. Study as a whole: Chains were not paired, and sequencing was done on bulk RNA from unsorted whole blood.

One entry per CDR3 protein, called by TCRdb with MiXCR from the 5' RACE reads. The table has 80,000 to 95,000 distinct CDR3 sequences, roughly 15% seen once; the top ten hold approximately 0.5%. This CDR3 region has 12 residues. V lost 7 bases and J lost 6, with 13 bases in between. CDR1 is SNHLY, CDR2 FYNNEI, per germline. This TCR derives from an adult who was a healthcare worker with PCR-confirmed SARS-CoV-2 infection or an uninfected control (not recorded which). The sequenced material came from whole blood. The gene calls are TRBV2 and TRBJ2-7; unclear D gene. The DNA for the CDR3 is TGTGCCAGCAAAATGGATTCCAGCGAGCAGTACGTC. Residues: CASKMDSSEQYV.